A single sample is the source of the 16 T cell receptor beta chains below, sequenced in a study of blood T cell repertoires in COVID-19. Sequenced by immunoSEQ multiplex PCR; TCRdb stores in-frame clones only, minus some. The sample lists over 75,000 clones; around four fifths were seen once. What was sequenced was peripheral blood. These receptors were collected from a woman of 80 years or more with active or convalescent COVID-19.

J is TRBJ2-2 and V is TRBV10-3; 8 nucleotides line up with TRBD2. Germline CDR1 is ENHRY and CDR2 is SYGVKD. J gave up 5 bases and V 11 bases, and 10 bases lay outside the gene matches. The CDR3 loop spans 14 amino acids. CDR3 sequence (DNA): TGTGCCGCCCGGGGGGGCCCGAGAACCGGGGAGCTGTTTTTT. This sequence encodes CAARGGPRTGELFF.

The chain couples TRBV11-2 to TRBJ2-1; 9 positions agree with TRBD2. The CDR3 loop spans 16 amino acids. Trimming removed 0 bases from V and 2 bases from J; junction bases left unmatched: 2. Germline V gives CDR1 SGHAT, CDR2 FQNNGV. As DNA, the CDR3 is TGTGCCAGCAGCTTAGAGGGGACTAGCACCTACAATGAGCAGTTCTTC. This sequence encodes CASSLEGTSTYNEQFF. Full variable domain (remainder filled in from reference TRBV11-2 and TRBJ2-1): EAGVAQSPRYKIIEKRQSVAFWCNPISGHATLYWYQQILGQGPKLLIQFQNNGVVDDSQLPKDRFSAERLKGVDSTLKIQPAKLEDSAVYLCASSLEGTSTYNEQFFGPGTRLTVL.

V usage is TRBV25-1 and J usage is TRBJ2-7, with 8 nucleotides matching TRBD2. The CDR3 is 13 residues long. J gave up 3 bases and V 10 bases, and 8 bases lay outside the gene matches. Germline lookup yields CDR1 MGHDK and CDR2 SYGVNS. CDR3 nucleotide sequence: TGTGCCATCGGGGGGGACACCTTCTACGAGCAGTACTTC. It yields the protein CAIGGDTFYEQYF.

The CDR3 is CASSPAPGTNAYEQYF. In DNA, the CDR3 is TGTGCCAGCAGCCCGGCCCCCGGGACAAATGCCTACGAGCAGTACTTC. The rearrangement links TRBV7-6 to TRBJ2-7, with D maybe TRBD1 (6 bases). This CDR3 has 16 amino acids. V was shortened by 5 bases and J by 2 bases, with 19 bases between the two germline ends. CDR1 SGHVS and CDR2 FNYEAQ come from the germline V gene. Complete variable domain (other parts from reference TRBV7-6 and TRBJ2-7): GAGVSQSPRYKVTKRGQDVALRCDPISGHVSLYWYRQALGQGPEFLTYFNYEAQQDKSGLPNDRFSAERPEGSISTLTIQRTEQRDSAMYRCASSPAPGTNAYEQYFGPGTRLTVT.

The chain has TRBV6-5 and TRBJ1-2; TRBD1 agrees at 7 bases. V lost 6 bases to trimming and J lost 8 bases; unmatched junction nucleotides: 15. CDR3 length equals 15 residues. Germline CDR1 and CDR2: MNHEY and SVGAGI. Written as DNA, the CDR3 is TGTGCCAGCAGCGCCCTACTTCAGGGGGTAGGCGGCTACACCTTC. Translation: CASSALLQGVGGYTF.

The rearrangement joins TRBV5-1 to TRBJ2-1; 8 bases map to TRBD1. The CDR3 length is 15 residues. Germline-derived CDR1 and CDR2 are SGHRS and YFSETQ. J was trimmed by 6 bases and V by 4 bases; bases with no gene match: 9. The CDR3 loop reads CASSTQGARPNEQFF. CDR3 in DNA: TGCGCCAGCAGCACCCAGGGGGCGCGTCCCAATGAGCAGTTCTTC.

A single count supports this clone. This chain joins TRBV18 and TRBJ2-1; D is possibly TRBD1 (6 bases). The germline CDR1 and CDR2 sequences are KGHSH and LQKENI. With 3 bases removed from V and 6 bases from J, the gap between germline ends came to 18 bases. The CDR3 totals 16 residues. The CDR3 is CASSPQGQGILNEQFF. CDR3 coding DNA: TGTGCCAGCTCACCCCAAGGTCAGGGGATCCTCAATGAGCAGTTCTTC.

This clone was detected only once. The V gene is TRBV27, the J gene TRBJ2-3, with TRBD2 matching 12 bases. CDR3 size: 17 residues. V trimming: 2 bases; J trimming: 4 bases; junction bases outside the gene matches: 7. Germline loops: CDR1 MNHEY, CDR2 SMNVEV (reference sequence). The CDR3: CASSLRLAGGEADTQYF. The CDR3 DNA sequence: TGTGCCAGCAGTTTACGGCTAGCGGGAGGGGAGGCAGATACGCAGTATTTT.

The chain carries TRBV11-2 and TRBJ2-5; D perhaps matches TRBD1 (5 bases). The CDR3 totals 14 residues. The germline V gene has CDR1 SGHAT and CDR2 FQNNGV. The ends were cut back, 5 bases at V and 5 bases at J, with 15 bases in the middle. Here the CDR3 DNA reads TGTGCCAGCAGCCCCATAGGGCAGGGTGAGACCCAGTACTTC. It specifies CASSPIGQGETQYF.

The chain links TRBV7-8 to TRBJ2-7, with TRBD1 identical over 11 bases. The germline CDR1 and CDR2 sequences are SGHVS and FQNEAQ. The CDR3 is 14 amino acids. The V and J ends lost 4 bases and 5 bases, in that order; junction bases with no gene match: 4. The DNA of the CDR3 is TGTGCCAGCAGCTCTGGACAGGGGGCCAACGAGCAGTACTTC. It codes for CASSSGQGANEQYF.

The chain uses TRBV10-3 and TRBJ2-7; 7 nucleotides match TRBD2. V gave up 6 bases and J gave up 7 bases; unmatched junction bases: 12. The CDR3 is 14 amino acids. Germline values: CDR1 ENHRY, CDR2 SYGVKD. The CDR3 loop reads CAIRETHAAGEQYF. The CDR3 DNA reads TGTGCCATCAGGGAGACTCACGCAGCGGGGGAGCAGTACTTC.

The chain's CDR3 is CASSLAFNQPQHF. Written as DNA, the CDR3 is TGTGCCAGCAGTTTAGCCTTTAATCAGCCCCAGCATTTT. J is TRBJ1-5 and V is TRBV12-3 or TRBV12-4, with D hard to call. V lost 0 bases and J 4 bases, leaving 4 bases between the germline ends. The CDR3 is 13 amino acids.

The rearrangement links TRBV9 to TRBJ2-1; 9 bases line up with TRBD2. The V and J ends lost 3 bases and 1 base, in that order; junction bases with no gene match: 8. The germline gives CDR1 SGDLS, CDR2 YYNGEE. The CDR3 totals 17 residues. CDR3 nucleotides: TGTGCCAGCAGCGCAAGGACTAGCGTGATATCCTACAATGAGCAGTTCTTC. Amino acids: CASSARTSVISYNEQFF. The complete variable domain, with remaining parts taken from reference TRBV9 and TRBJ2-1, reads DSGVTQTPKHLITATGQRVTLRCSPRSGDLSVYWYQQSLDQGLQFLIQYYNGEERAKGNILERFSAQQFPDLHSELNLSSLELGDSALYFCASSARTSVISYNEQFFGPGTRLTVL.

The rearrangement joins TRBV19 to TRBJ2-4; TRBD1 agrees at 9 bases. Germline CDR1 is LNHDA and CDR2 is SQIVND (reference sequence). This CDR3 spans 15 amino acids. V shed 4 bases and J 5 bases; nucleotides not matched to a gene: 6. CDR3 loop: CASSNYRGLENIQYF. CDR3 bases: TGTGCCAGTAGTAACTACAGGGGGCTGGAAAACATTCAGTACTTC.

CDR3 sequence: CAWSSPWTGATEAFF. CDR3 nucleotide sequence: TGTGCCTGGAGTTCCCCTTGGACAGGGGCCACTGAAGCTTTCTTT. The chain carries TRBV30 and TRBJ1-1; 9 bases fit TRBD1. This CDR3 is 15 amino acids long. The germline V gene encodes CDR1 GTSNPN and CDR2 SVGIG (reference sequence). Unmatched junction bases numbered 8, after V lost 2 bases and J lost 4 bases.

This CDR3 reads CASGRGTANTGELFF. The CDR3 bases are TGTGCTAGTGGCCGGGGGACTGCGAACACCGGGGAGCTGTTTTTT. The gene calls are TRBV12-5 and TRBJ2-2, with D perhaps matching TRBD2 (6 bases). The CDR3 has 15 amino acids. Trimming stripped 6 bases from V and 0 bases from J, with 11 bases between. CDR1 and CDR2 from the germline V gene are LGHNT and FRNRAP.